This TCR beta chain was recorded in a study of a mutant IDH1 vaccine in newly diagnosed glioma. Study background: Each patient was administered eight vaccinations, scheduled in weeks 1, 3, 5, 7, 11, 15, 19 and 23. Vaccines were first given 4-6 weeks after radiotherapy alone, or with temozolomide cycles. Patients got radiotherapy, temozolomide, or both beforehand, and most got both. Findings and caveats of the study: Pseudoprogression seemingly bore no relation to changes in top peripheral T cell clonotypes.

V lost 1 base and J lost 4, with 11 bases in between. Germline CDR1 and CDR2: LGHNA and YSLEER. CDR3 length: 15 residues. Details on this clone: Its antigen remains unidentified.

Regarding time point: week 11, during vaccination. With topical imiquimod, each dose of the vaccine consisted of 300 ug of mutant IDH1 20-mer peptide. Method: immunoSEQ multiplex PCR; TCRdb's copy keeps in-frame clones and lacks some. The sample records some 120,000 clones, about 80% being singletons. The chain recombines TRBV4-3 with TRBJ2-1; tentative D call: TRBD2 (5 bases). The sample was PBMCs, taken from a glioma patient whose treatment included an IDH1 peptide vaccine. The TCR sequence derives from a man in his forties with glioma. The DNA for the CDR3 is TGCGCCAGCAGCCAAGCTGGCGGGTATTACAATGAGCAGTTCTTC. Its protein is CASSQAGGYYNEQFF.